Following are 2 T cell receptor beta chains from one sample sequenced in a study of cytomegalovirus exposure and HLA in healthy donors. The study ran its PCR with 60 Vbeta and 13 Jbeta primers. Measured with immunoSEQ multiplex PCR; TCRdb has only the in-frame clones, and not every one. The sample contains 150,000 to 200,000 clones, roughly 84% of which appear only once. Sequenced input: PBMCs. These receptors were taken from a boy aged 5-17 years in good health and CMV-seronegative.

The chain uses TRBV19 and TRBJ1-3, with D hard to call. This CDR3 spans 16 amino acids. The V end lost 4 bases, the J end lost 2 bases, and 15 bases lay between the germline ends. The germline V gene encodes CDR1 LNHDA and CDR2 SQIVND (reference sequence). CDR3 nucleotides: TGTGCCAGTAGTAACAAGAGGGCGGTAGCTGGAAACACCATATATTTT. It yields the protein CASSNKRAVAGNTIYF.

The chain carries TRBV29-1 and TRBJ1-5; 8 bases align to TRBD1. The germline V gene encodes CDR1 SQVTM and CDR2 ANQGSEA. J gave up 2 bases and V 6 bases, and 3 bases lay outside the gene matches. This CDR3 region has 13 residues. The CDR3 bases are TGCAGCGTACAACAGGGGGGCAATCAGCCCCAGCATTTT. Encoded protein: CSVQQGGNQPQHF.